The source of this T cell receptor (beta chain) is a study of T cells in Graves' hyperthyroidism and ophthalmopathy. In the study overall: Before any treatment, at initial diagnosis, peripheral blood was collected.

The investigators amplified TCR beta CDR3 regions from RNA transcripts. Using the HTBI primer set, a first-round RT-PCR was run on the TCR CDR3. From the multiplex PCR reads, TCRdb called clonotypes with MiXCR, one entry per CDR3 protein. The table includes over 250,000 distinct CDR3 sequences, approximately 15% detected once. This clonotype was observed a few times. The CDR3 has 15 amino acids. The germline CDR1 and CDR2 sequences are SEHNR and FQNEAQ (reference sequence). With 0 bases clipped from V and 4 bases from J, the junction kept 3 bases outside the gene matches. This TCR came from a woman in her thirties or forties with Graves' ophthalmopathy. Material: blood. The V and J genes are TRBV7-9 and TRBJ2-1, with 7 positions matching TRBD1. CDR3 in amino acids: CASSLAGTAYNEQFF. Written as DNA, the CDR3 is TGTGCCAGCAGCTTAGCGGGGACAGCTTACAATGAGCAGTTCTTC.